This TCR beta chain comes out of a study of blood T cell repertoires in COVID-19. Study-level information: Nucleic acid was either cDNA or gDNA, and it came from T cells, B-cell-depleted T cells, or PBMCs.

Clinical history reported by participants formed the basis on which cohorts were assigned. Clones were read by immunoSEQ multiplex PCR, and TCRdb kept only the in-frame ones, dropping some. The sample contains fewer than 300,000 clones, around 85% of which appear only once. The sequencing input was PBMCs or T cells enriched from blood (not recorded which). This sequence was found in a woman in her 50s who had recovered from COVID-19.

CDR3 loop: CASSIKDRGLEAFF. Here the CDR3 DNA reads TGTGCCAGTAGTATTAAGGACAGGGGGCTTGAAGCTTTCTTT. The chain employs TRBV19 and TRBJ1-1, with 11 nucleotides matching TRBD1. The CDR3 length is 14 residues. V lost 3 bases and J lost 7; bases outside the gene matches: 4. Per germline, CDR1 LNHDA and CDR2 SQIVND (reference sequence).